A single sample is the source of the 8 T cell receptor beta chains below, sequenced in a study of shared clonotypes between healthy human individuals (dated by TCRdb to 2020 to 2022). CD8 naive samples were CD45RO-negative cells positively selected for CCR7, giving a CD45RA+CCR7+ population that excluded TemRA cells. Library creation used the immunoSEQ multiplex PCR assay. Entries here come from immuneACCESS through TCRdb and include only in-frame sequences with V and J called. Some clones fail to appear in such tables; in the studies checked, an unresolved V gene covers under half of the shortfall, and the cause of the remainder is unknown. This sample comprises about 820,000 clones, about 91% of them detected only once. The ten most abundant clones make up under 30% of the sample. The sample was naive CD8+ T cells sorted from blood. The cell subset or site label for this specimen denotes: CD45RA+CCR7+. These receptors were obtained from a man younger than 45 in good health.

V usage is TRBV27 and J usage is TRBJ2-7, with 8 bases that match TRBD2. Germline CDR1 and CDR2: MNHEY and SMNVEV (reference sequence). The V segment lost 4 bases and the J segment 4 bases; nucleotides outside the gene matches: 27. This CDR3 is 21 amino acids long. The CDR3, as DNA: TGTGCCAGCAGTTCTCACATGTGGACGGGGGGGTTAGCCGGGGCTGGATACGAGCAGTACTTC. Encoded protein: CASSSHMWTGGLAGAGYEQYF.

The chain joins TRBV28 to TRBJ2-7; possibly TRBD1 for D (5 bases). The V end was cut by 5 bases, the J end by 0 bases, with 8 bases between. Germline V gene data show CDR1 as MDHEN and CDR2 as SYDVKM. This CDR3 has 13 amino acids. The DNA of the CDR3 is TGTGCCAGCAGTCTGGACACCTCCTACGAGCAGTACTTC. This codes for CASSLDTSYEQYF.

This chain links TRBV5-6 with TRBJ2-7; D perhaps matches TRBD2 (5 bases). Germline V gene lookup returns CDR1 SGHDT and CDR2 YYEEEE. With 0 bases removed from V and 2 bases from J, the gap between germline ends came to 12 bases. The CDR3 is 15 amino acids. The DNA of the CDR3 is TGTGCCAGCAGCTTGGCCACTAGTTCCCCCTACGAGCAGTACTTC. Its translation is CASSLATSSPYEQYF. The complete variable domain, with remaining parts taken from reference TRBV5-6 and TRBJ2-7, reads DAGVTQSPTHLIKTRGQQVTLRCSPKSGHDTVSWYQQALGQGPQFIFQYYEEEERQRGNFPDRFSGHQFPNYSSELNVNALLLGDSALYLCASSLATSSPYEQYFGPGTRLTVT.

The genes are TRBV7-3 and TRBJ1-1; a weak D match, TRBD1 (5 bases). Per germline, CDR1 SGHTA and CDR2 FQGTGA. V lost 6 bases and J 3 bases, leaving 17 bases between the germline ends. The CDR3 is made up of 15 amino acids. This CDR3 is CASSSGLPWDTEAFF. The CDR3 region has the DNA TGTGCCAGCAGTTCGGGACTCCCCTGGGACACTGAAGCTTTCTTT.

This clone occurred once. The chain carries TRBV4-1 and TRBJ2-1, with D perhaps TRBD1 (5 bases). The V gene's germline CDR1 is MGHRA and CDR2 YSYEKL. The germline V and J ends were trimmed by 2 bases and 8 bases, with 10 bases remaining between them. This CDR3 contains 13 residues. The CDR3 sequence: CASSQKQGDEQFF. DNA for the CDR3: TGCGCCAGCAGCCAAAAGCAAGGGGATGAGCAGTTCTTC.

The chain carries TRBV7-8 and TRBJ1-1, with a weak D call TRBD1 (6 bases). The CDR3 is made up of 16 amino acids. In germline, CDR1 is SGHVS, CDR2 FQNEAQ. Trimming took 5 bases from V and 0 from J, leaving 16 bases between them. This CDR3 is CASSPLTGTLNTEAFF. The DNA of the CDR3 is TGTGCCAGCAGCCCACTTACCGGGACACTGAACACTGAAGCTTTCTTT.

V gene TRBV7-9 combines with J gene TRBJ2-7; weak D call: TRBD2 (6 bases). Trimming removed 4 bases from V and 3 bases from J, with 10 bases in between. This CDR3 spans 13 amino acids. Germline lookup yields CDR1 SEHNR and CDR2 FQNEAQ (reference sequence). CDR3 loop: CASSSTSNYEQYF. Written as DNA, the CDR3 is TGTGCCAGCAGCTCGACTAGTAACTACGAGCAGTACTTC.

The rearrangement uses TRBV5-1 and TRBJ2-2, with 14 bases fitting TRBD2. V trimming: 0 bases; J trimming: 1 base; junction bases outside the gene matches: 8. Germline CDR1 is SGHRS and CDR2 is YFSETQ. This CDR3 comprises 20 residues. The CDR3 sequence is CASSLAGLAGGILNTGELFF. DNA for the CDR3: TGCGCCAGCAGCTTGGCCGGACTAGCGGGAGGAATTTTGAACACCGGGGAGCTGTTTTTT. The full variable domain, completed using reference TRBV5-1 and TRBJ2-2, is KAGVTQTPRYLIKTRGQQVTLSCSPISGHRSVSWYQQTPGQGLQFLFEYFSETQRNKGNFPGRFSGRQFSNSRSEMNVSTLELGDSALYLCASSLAGLAGGILNTGELFFGEGSRLTVL.